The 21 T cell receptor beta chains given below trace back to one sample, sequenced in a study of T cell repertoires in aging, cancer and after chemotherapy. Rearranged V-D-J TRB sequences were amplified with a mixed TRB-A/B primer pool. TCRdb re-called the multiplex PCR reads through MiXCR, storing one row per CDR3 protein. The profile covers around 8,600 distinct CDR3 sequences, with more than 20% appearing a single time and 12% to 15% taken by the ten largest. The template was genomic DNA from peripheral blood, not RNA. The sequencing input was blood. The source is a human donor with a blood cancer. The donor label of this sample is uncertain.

CDR3 sequence (DNA): TGCAGTGCCACCCGGGACAGGGGGCGCGAAGATACGCAGTATTTT. As protein: CSATRDRGREDTQYF. The chain uses TRBV20-1 and TRBJ2-3, with TRBD1 matching over 12 bases. The V gene end was trimmed by 6 bases and the J gene end by 5 bases; junction bases not matched to a gene: 9. Looked up from germline, CDR1 is DFQATT and CDR2 is SNEGSKA (reference sequence). The CDR3 extends over 15 amino acids.

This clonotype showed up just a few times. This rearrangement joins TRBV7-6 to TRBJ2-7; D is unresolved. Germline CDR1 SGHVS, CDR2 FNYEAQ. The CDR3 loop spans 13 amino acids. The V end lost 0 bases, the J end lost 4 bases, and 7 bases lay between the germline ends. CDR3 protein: CASSLASSYEQYF. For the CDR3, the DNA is TGTGCCAGCAGCTTAGCCTCAAGTTACGAGCAGTACTTC.

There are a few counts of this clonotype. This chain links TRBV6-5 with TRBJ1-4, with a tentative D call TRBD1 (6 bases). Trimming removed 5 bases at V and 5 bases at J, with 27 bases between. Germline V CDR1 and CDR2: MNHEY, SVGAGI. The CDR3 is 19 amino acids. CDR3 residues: CASSTTTGLRRAGNEKLFF. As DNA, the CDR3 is TGTGCCAGCAGTACCACCACAGGGCTAAGACGAGCGGGGAATGAAAAACTGTTTTTT.

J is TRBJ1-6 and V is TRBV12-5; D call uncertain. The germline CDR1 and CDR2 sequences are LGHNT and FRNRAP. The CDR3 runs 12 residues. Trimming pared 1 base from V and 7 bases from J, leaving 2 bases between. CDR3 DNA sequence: TGTGCTAGTGGTTTGGCGAATTCACCCCTCCACTTT. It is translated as CASGLANSPLHF.

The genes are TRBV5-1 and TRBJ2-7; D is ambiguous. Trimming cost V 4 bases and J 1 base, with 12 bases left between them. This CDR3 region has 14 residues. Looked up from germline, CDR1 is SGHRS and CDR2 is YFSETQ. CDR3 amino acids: CASSHLPESYEQYF. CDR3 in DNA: TGCGCCAGCAGCCATCTTCCAGAGTCCTACGAGCAGTACTTC.

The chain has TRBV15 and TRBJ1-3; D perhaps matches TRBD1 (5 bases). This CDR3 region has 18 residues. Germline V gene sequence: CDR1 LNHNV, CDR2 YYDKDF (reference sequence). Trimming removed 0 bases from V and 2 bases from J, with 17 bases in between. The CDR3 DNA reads TGTGCCACCAGCAGAGAGAAGGGTACGGGGCCCGCTGGAAACACCATATATTTT. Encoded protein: CATSREKGTGPAGNTIYF.

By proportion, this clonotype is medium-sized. Here the CDR3 reads CASTTGRGSHNEQFF. CDR3 DNA: TGTGCCAGTACCACTGGGCGGGGTAGTCACAATGAGCAGTTCTTC. The chain is built from TRBV19 and TRBJ2-1; TRBD2 is a possible D gene (6 bases). The CDR3 has 15 amino acids. Trimming removed 7 bases from V and 5 bases from J, with 18 bases in between. CDR1 is LNHDA, CDR2 SQIVND, per germline (reference sequence).

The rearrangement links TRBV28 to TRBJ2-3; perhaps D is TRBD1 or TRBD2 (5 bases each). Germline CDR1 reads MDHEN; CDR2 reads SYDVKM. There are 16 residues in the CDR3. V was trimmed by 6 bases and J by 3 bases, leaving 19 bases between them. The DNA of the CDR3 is TGTGCCAGCAGCGCCCCCGGGGCAGGGATTACAGATACGCAGTATTTT. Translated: CASSAPGAGITDTQYF.

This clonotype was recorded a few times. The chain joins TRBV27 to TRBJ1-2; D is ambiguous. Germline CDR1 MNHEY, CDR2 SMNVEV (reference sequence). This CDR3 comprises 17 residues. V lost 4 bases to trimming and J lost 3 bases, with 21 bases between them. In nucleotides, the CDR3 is TGTGCCAGCAGTTGGTCGGCGCAGGCCTTGGGGTACTATGGCTACACCTTC. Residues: CASSWSAQALGYYGYTF.

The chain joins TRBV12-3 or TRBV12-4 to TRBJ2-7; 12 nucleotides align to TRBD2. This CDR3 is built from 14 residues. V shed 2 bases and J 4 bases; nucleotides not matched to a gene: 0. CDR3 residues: CASSLLAGGYEQYF. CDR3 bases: TGTGCCAGCAGTTTACTAGCGGGAGGGTACGAGCAGTACTTC.

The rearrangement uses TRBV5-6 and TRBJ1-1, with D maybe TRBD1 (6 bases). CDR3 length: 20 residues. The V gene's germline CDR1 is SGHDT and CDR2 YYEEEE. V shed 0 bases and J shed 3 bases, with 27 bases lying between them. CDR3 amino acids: CASSLARRGWTVGEDTEAFF. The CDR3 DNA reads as TGTGCCAGCAGCTTGGCCCGTAGAGGGTGGACAGTCGGAGAGGACACTGAAGCTTTCTTT.

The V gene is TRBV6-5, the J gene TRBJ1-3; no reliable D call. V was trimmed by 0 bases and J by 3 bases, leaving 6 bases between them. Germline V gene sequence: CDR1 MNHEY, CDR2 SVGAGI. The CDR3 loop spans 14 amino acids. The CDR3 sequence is CASSYSSGGNTIYF. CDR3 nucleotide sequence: TGTGCCAGCAGTTACTCTTCAGGTGGAAACACCATATATTTT.

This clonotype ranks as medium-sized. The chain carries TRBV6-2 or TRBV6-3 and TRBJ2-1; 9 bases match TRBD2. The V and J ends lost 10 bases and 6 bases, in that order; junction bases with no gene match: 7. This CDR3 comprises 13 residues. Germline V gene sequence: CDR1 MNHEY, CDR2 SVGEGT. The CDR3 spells CATRLAAVNEQFF. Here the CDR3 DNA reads TGTGCCACCAGACTAGCGGCTGTCAATGAGCAGTTCTTC.

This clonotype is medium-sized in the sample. The CDR3 sequence: CASSLFGTGSGKLFF. The CDR3 bases are TGTGCCAGCAGTTTATTTGGCACCGGTAGCGGAAAACTGTTTTTT. The chain carries TRBV27 and TRBJ1-4; D is unresolved. V dropped 1 base and J dropped 10 bases, with 16 bases sitting between them. Germline CDR1 reads MNHEY; CDR2 reads SMNVEV (reference sequence). The CDR3 length is 15 residues.

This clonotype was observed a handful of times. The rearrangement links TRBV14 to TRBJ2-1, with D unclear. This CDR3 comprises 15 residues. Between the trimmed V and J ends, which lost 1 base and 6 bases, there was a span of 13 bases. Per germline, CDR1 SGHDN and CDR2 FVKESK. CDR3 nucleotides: TGTGCCAGCAGCCAAGTAGGGCTACCTAGCAATGAGCAGTTCTTC. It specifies CASSQVGLPSNEQFF.

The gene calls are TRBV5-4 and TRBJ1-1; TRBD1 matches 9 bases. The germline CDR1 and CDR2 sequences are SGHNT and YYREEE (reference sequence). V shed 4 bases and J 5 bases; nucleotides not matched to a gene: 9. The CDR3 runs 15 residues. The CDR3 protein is CASSLETGGVTEAFF. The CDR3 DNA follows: TGTGCCAGCAGCCTGGAGACAGGGGGGGTGACTGAAGCTTTCTTT. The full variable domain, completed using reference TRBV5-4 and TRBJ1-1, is ETGVTQSPTHLIKTRGQQVTLRCSSQSGHNTVSWYQQALGQGPQFIFQYYREEENGRGNFPPRFSGLQFPNYSSELNVNALELDDSALYLCASSLETGGVTEAFFGQGTRLTVV.

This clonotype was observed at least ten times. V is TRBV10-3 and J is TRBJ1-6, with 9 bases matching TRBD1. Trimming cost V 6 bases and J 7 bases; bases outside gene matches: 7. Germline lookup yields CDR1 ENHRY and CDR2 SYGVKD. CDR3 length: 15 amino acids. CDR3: CAISQVGTGNSPLHF. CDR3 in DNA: TGTGCCATCAGCCAAGTCGGGACAGGGAATTCACCCCTCCACTTT.

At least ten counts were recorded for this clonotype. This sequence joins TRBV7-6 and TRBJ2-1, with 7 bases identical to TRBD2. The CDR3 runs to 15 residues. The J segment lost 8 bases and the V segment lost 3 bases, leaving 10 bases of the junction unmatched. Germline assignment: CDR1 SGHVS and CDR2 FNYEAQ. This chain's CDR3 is CASSFGGRAPHEQFF. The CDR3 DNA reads TGTGCCAGCAGCTTTGGGGGGAGGGCCCCACATGAGCAGTTCTTC.

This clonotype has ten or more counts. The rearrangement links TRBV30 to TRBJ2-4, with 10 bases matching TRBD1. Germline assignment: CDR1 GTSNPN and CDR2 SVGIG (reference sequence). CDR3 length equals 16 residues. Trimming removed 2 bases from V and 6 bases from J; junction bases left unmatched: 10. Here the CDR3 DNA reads TGTGCCTGGAGTCGGCTGGGGAGGACAGGGGGAAACATTCAGTACTTC. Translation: CAWSRLGRTGGNIQYF. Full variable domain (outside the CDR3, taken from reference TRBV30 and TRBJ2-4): SQTIHQWPATLVQPVGSPLSLECTVEGTSNPNLYWYRQAAGRGLQLLFYSVGIGQISSEVPQNLSASRPQDRQFILSSKKLLLSDSGFYLCAWSRLGRTGGNIQYFGAGTRLSVL.

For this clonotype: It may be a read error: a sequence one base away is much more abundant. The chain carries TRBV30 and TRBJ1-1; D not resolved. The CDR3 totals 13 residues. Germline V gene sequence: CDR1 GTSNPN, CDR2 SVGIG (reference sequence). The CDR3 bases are TGTGCCAGTACCTATGATATAGGCACTGAAGCTTACTTT. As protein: CASTYDIGTEAYF.

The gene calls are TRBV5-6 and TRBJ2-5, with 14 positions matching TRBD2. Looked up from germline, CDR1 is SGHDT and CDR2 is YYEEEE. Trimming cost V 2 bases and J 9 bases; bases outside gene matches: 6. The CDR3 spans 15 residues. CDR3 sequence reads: CASSFGTSGSISQYF. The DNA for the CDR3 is TGTGCCAGCAGCTTCGGGACTAGCGGGAGTATTTCCCAGTACTTC.